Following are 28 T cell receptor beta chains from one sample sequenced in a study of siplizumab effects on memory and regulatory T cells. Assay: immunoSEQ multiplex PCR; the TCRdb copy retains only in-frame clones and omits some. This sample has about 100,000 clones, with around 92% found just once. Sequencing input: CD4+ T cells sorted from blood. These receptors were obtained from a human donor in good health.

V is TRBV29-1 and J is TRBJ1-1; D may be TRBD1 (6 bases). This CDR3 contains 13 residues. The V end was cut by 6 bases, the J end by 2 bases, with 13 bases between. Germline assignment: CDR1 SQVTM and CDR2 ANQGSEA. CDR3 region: CSVSPGVNTEAFF. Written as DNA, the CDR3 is TGCAGCGTCAGTCCAGGGGTTAACACTGAAGCTTTCTTT.

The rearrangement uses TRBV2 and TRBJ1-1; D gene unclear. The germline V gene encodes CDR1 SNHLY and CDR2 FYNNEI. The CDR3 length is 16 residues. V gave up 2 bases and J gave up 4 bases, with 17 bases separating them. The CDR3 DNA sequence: TGTGCCAGCAGTGAACAGGTATCTCTAGTTGGCACTGAAGCTTTCTTT. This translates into CASSEQVSLVGTEAFF.

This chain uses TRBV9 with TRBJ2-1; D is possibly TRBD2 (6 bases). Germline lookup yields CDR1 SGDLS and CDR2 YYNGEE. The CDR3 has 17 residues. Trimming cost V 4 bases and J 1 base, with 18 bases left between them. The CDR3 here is CASSPYPVGGSYNEQFF. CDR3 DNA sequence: TGTGCCAGCAGCCCTTACCCAGTGGGGGGTTCCTACAATGAGCAGTTCTTC.

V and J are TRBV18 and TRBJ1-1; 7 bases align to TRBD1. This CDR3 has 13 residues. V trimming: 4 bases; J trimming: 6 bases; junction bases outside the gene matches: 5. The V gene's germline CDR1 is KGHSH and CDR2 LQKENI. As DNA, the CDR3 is TGTGCCAGCTCACAAGACAGGGCAGCTGAAGCTTTCTTT. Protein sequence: CASSQDRAAEAFF.

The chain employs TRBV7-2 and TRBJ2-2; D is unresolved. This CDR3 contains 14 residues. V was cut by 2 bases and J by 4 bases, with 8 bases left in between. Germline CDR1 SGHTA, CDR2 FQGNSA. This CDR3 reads CASSLSKSTGELFF. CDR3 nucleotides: TGTGCCAGCAGCTTATCTAAGTCCACCGGGGAGCTGTTTTTT.

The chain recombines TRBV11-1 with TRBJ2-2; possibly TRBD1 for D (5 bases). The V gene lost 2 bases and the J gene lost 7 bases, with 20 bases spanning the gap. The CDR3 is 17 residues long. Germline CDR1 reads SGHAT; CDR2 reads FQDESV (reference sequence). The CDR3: CASSLKVTGGRYGELFF. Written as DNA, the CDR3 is TGTGCCAGCAGCTTAAAGGTCACAGGTGGACGGTACGGGGAGCTGTTTTTT.

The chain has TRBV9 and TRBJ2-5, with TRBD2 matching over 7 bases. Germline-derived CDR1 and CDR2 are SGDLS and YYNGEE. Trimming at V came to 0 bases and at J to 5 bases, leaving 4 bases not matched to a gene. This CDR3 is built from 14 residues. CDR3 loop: CASSVAGSGETQYF. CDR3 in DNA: TGTGCCAGCAGCGTAGCGGGTAGCGGGGAGACCCAGTACTTC.

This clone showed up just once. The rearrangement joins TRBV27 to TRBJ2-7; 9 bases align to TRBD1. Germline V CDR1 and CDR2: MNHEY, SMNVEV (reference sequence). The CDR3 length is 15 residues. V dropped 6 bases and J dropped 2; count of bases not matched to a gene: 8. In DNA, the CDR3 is TGTGCCAGCAGCCAATCCGGGACAGGGCCCTACGAGCAGTACTTC. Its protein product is CASSQSGTGPYEQYF.

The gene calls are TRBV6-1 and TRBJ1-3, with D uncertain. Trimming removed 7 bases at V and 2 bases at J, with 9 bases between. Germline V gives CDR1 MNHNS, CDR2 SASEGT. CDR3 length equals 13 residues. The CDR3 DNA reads TGTGCCAGCACCTACGACGCTGGAAACACCATATATTTT. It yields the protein CASTYDAGNTIYF.

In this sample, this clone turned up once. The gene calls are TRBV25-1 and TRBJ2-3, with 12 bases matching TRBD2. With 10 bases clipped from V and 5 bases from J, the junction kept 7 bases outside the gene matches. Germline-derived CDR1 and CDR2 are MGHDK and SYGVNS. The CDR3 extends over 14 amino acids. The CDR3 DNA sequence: TGTGCCACAGTACTAGCGGGGGGAGGAGATACGCAGTATTTT. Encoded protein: CATVLAGGGDTQYF.

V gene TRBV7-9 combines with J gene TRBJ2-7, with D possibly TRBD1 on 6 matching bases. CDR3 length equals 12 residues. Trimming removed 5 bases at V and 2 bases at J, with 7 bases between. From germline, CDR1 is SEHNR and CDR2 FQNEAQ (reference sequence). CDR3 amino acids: CASSRDTYEQYF. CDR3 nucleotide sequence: TGTGCCAGCAGCCGGGACACCTACGAGCAGTACTTC.

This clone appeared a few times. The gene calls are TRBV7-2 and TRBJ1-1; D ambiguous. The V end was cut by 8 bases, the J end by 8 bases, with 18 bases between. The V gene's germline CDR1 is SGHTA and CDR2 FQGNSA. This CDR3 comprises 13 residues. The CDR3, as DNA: TGTGCCAGCCATAAGCCACTGGCGGGGGAAGCTTTCTTT. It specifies CASHKPLAGEAFF.

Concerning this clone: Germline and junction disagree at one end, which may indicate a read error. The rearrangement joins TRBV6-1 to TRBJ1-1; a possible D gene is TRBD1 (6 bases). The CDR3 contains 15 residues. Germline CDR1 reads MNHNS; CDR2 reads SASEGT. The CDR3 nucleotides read TGTGCCAACAGTGATAGAGGGGGAGGGAACACTGAAGCTTTCTTT. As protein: CANSDRGGGNTEAFF.

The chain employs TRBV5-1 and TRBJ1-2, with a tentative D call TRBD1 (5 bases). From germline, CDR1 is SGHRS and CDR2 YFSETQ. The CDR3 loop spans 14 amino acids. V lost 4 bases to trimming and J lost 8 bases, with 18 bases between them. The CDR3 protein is CASSLNSGIPGYTF. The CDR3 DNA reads TGCGCCAGCAGCCTGAACTCAGGGATCCCGGGCTACACCTTC.

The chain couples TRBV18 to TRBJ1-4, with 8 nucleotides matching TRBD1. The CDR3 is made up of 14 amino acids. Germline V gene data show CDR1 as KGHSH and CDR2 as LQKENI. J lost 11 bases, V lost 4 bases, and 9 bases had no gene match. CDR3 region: CASSQDRVVEKLFF. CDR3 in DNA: TGTGCCAGCTCACAGGACAGGGTGGTGGAGAAACTGTTTTTT.

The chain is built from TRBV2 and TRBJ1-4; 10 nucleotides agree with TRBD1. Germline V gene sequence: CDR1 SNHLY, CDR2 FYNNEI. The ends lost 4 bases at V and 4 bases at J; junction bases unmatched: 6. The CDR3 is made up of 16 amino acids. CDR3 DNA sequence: TGTGCCAGCAGTGGAAGAAGGACAGGGGGTAATGAAAAACTGTTTTTT. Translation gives CASSGRRTGGNEKLFF.

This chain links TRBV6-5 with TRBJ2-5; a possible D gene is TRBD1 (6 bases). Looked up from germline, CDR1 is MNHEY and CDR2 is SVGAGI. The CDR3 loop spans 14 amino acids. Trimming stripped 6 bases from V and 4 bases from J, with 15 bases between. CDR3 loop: CASSVQDRGETQYF. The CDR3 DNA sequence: TGTGCCAGCAGCGTACAGGACAGAGGAGAGACCCAGTACTTC.

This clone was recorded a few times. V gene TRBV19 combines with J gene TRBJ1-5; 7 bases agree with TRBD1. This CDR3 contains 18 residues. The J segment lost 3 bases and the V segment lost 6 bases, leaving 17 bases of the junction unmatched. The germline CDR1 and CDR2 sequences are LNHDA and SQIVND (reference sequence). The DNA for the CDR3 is TGTGCCAGTAGCGACTACAAATACAGGGGACCCATCAATCAGCCCCAGCATTTT. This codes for CASSDYKYRGPINQPQHF.

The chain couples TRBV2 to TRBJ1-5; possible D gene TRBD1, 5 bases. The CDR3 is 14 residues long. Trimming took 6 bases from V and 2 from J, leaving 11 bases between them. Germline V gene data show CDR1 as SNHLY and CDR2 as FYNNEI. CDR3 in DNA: TGTGCCAGCAGGAAACAGGAAGGCAATCAGCCCCAGCATTTT. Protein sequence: CASRKQEGNQPQHF.

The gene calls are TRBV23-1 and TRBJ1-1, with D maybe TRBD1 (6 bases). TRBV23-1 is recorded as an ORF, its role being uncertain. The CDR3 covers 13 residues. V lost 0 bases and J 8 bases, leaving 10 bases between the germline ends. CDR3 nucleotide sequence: TGCGCCAGCAGTCAATCAAAGGGGGGGGAAGCTTTCTTT. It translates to CASSQSKGGEAFF.

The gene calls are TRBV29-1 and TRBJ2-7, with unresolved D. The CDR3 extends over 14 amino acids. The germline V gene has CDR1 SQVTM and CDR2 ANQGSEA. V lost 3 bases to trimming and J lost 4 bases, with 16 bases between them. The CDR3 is CSVDMGPLNYEQYF. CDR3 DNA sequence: TGCAGCGTTGATATGGGCCCCCTAAATTACGAGCAGTACTTC.

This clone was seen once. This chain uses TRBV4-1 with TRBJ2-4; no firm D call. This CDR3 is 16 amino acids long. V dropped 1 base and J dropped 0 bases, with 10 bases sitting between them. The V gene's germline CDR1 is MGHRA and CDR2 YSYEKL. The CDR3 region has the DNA TGCGCCAGCAGCCAAGGACGGGCTTTAGCCAAAAACATTCAGTACTTC. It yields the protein CASSQGRALAKNIQYF.

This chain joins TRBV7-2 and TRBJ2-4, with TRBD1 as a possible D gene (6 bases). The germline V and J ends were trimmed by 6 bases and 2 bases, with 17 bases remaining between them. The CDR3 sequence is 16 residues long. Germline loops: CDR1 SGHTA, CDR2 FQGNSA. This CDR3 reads CASSYSGTYSKNIQYF. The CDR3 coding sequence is TGTGCCAGCAGTTATTCAGGGACATACTCCAAAAACATTCAGTACTTC.

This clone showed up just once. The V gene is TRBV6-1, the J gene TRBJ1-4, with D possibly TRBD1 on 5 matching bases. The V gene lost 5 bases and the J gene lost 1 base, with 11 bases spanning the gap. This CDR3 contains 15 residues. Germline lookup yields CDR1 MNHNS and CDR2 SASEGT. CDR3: CASSRSQGTNEKLFF. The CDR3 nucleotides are TGTGCCAGCAGTCGCTCTCAGGGAACTAATGAAAAACTGTTTTTT.

The CDR3 nucleotides are TGTGCCAGCTCACCAACGGACACCGGGGAGCTGTTTTTT. It encodes CASSPTDTGELFF. This sequence joins TRBV18 and TRBJ2-2; D not resolved. The germline V and J ends were trimmed by 2 bases and 3 bases, with 4 bases remaining between them. Looked up from germline, CDR1 is KGHSH and CDR2 is LQKENI. The CDR3 is 13 amino acids.

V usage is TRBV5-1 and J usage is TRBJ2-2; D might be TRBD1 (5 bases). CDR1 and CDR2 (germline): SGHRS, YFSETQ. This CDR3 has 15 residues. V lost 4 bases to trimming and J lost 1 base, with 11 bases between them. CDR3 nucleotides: TGCGCCAGCAGCCCGCAGGGCGGGAACACCGGGGAGCTGTTTTTT. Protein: CASSPQGGNTGELFF. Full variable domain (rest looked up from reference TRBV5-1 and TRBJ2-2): KAGVTQTPRYLIKTRGQQVTLSCSPISGHRSVSWYQQTPGQGLQFLFEYFSETQRNKGNFPGRFSGRQFSNSRSEMNVSTLELGDSALYLCASSPQGGNTGELFFGEGSRLTVL.

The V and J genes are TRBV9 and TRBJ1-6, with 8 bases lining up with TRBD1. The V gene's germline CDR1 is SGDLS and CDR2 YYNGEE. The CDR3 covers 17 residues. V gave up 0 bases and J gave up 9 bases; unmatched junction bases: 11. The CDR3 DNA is TGTGCCAGCAGCGTAGGACCTTACGGGACAGGTCTTTCACCCCTCCACTTT. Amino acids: CASSVGPYGTGLSPLHF.

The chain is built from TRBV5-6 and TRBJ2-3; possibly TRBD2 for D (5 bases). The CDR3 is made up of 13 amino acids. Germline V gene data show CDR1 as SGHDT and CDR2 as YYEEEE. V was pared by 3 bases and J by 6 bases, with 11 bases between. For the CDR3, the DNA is TGTGCCAGCAGCTCCATCTCGGGGGATACGCAGTATTTT. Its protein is CASSSISGDTQYF.